There are a few counts of the clone carrying this TCR beta chain. The antigen is not known. Other DNA sequences of this sample code for an identical CDR3. TCRB transcripts that were expressed got sequenced, as all of the isolated RNA had been reverse transcribed. Here immunoSEQ multiplex PCR was the method, and the copy in TCRdb shows in-frame clones only, minus some. The sample has over 300,000 clones, around 8.5% seen once. Trimming took 3 bases from V and 6 from J; bases not matched to a gene: 6. The CDR3 extends over 14 amino acids. Germline CDR1 reads SGHAT; CDR2 reads FQNNGV. One heparinised draw of blood, averaging roughly 110 mL, came from each donor. This entry comes from a study of beta chain features in type 1 diabetes. General study findings and limits: When Type 1 diabetes patients were examined, their TCRB CDR3s proved moderately but significantly shorter in all four CD4+ subsets. PCR might favor shorter templates, but any such skew would affect patients and controls equally.

J is TRBJ2-7 and V is TRBV11-2, with 9 bases lining up with TRBD1. Input material: central memory CD4+ T cells from blood. This receptor was obtained from a man aged 25-40 years with type 1 diabetes. The DNA for the CDR3 is TGTGCCAGCAGCTTGGGACAGGGAAGGGGCGAGCAGTACTTC. Its protein product is CASSLGQGRGEQYF.